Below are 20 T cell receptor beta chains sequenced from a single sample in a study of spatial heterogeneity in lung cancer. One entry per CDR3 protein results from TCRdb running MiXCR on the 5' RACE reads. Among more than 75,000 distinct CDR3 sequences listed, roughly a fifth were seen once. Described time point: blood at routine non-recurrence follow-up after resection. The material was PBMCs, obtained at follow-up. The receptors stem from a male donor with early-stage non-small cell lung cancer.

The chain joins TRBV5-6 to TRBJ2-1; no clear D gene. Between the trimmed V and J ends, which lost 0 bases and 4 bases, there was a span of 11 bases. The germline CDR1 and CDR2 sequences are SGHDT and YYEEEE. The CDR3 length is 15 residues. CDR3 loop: CASSLERFQYNEQFF. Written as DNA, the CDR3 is TGTGCCAGCAGCTTGGAAAGGTTCCAGTACAATGAGCAGTTCTTC. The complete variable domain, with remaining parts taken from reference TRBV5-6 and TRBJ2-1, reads DAGVTQSPTHLIKTRGQQVTLRCSPKSGHDTVSWYQQALGQGPQFIFQYYEEEERQRGNFPDRFSGHQFPNYSSELNVNALLLGDSALYLCASSLERFQYNEQFFGPGTRLTVL.

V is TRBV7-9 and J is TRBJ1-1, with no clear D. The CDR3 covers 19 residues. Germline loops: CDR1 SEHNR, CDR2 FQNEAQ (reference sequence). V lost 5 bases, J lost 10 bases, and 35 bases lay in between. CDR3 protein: CASSPSGGYHTPTDTSAFF. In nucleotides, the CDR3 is TGTGCCAGCAGCCCCTCGGGCGGTTACCACACCCCAACAGATACTTCAGCTTTCTTT.

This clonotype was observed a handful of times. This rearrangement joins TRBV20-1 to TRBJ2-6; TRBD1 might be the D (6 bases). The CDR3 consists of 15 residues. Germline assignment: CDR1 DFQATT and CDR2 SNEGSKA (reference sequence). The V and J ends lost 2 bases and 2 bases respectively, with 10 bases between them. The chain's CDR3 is CSARTQGPGANVLTF. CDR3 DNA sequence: TGCAGTGCTAGAACACAGGGTCCTGGGGCCAACGTCCTGACTTTC.

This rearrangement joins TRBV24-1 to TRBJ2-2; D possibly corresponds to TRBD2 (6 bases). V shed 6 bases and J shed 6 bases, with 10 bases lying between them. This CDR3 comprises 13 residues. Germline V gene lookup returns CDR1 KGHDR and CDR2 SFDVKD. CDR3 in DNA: TGTGCCACCAGTTTTCGGGGGTCCGGGGAGCTGTTTTTT. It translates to CATSFRGSGELFF.

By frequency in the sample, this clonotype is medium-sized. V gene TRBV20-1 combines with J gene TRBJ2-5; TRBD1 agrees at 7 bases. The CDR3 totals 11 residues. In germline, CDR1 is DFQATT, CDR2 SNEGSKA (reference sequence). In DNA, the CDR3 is TGCACGGGACAGATCCAAGAGACCCAGTACTTC. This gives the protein CTGQIQETQYF.

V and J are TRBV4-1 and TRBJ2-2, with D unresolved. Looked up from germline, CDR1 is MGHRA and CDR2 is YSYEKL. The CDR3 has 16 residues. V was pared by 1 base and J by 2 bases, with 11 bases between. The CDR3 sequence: CASSQGFRINTGELFF. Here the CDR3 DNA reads TGCGCCAGCAGCCAAGGATTTCGCATTAACACCGGGGAGCTGTTTTTT.

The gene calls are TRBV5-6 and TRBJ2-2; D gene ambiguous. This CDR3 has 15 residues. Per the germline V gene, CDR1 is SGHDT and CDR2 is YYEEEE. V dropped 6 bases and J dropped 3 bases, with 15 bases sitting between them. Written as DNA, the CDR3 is TGTGCCAGCATCTTATGGGGTGAAGACACCGGGGAGCTGTTTTTT. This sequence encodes CASILWGEDTGELFF.

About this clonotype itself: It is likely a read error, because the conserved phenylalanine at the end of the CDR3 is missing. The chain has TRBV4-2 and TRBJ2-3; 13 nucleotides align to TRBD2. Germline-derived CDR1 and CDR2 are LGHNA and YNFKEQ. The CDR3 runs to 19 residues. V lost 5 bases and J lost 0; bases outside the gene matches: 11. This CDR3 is CASSGQTSGGTRSTDTQYY. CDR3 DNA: TGTGCCAGCAGCGGCCAGACTAGCGGGGGGACCCGAAGCACAGATACGCAGTATTAT.

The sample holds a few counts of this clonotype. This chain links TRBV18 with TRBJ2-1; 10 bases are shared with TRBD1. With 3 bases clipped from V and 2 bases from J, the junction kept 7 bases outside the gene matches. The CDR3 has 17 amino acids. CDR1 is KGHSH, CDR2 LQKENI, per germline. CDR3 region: CASSPPGTGATYNEQFF. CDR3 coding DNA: TGTGCCAGCTCACCCCCAGGGACAGGGGCCACCTACAATGAGCAGTTCTTC.

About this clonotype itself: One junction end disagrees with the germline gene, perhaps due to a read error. DNA for the CDR3: TGTGCCAGCCGGGACAGGGGAAACACCCGGGAGCTGTTTTTT. Amino acids: CASRDRGNTRELFF. The genes are TRBV6-5 and TRBJ2-2; 10 nucleotides align to TRBD1. Germline V gives CDR1 MNHEY, CDR2 SVGAGI. The CDR3 has 14 residues.

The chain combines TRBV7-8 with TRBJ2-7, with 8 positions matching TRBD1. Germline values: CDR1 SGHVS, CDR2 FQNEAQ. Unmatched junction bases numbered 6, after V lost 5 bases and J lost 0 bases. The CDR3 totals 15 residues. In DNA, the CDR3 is TGTGCCAGCAGCCTAAGGGACAGGAGCTCCTACGAGCAGTACTTC. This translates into CASSLRDRSSYEQYF.

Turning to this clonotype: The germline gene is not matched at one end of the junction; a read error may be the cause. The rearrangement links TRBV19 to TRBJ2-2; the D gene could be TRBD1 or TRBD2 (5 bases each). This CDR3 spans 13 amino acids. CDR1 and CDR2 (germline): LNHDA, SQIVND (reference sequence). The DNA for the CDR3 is TGTGTCAGTAACTGGGACGGCACCGGGGAGCTGTTTTTT. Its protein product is CVSNWDGTGELFF.

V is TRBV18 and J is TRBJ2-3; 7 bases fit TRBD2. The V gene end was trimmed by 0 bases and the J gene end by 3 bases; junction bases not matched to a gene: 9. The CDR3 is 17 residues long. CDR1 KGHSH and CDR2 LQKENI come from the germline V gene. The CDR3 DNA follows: TGTGCCAGCTCACCACCGGCTAGCGGAGTCGGGACAGATACGCAGTATTTT. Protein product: CASSPPASGVGTDTQYF. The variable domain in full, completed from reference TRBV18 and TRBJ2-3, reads NAGVMQNPRHLVRRRGQEARLRCSPMKGHSHVYWYRQLPEEGLKFMVYLQKENIIDESGMPKERFSAEFPKEGPSILRIQQVVRGDSAAYFCASSPPASGVGTDTQYFGPGTRLTVL.

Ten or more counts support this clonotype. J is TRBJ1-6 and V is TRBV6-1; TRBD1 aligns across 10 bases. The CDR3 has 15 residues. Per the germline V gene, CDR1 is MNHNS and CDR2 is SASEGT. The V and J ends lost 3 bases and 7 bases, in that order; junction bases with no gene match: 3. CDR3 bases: TGTGCCAGCAGTGAGGGGACAGGGGAGAATTCACCCCTCCACTTT. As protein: CASSEGTGENSPLHF.

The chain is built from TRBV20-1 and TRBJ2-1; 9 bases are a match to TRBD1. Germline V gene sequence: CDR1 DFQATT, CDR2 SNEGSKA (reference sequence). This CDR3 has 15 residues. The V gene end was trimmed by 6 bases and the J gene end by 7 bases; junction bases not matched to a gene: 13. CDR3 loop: CSARSGTGSVNEQFF. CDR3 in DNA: TGCAGTGCGCGATCCGGGACAGGGTCAGTGAATGAGCAGTTCTTC.

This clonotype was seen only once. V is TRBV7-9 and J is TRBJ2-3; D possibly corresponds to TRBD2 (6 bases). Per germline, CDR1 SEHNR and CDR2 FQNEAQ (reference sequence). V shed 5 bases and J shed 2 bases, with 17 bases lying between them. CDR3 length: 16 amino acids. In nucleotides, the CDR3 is TGTGCCAGCAGCCGAGACCTGGGACTGGACACAGATACGCAGTATTTT. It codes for CASSRDLGLDTDTQYF.

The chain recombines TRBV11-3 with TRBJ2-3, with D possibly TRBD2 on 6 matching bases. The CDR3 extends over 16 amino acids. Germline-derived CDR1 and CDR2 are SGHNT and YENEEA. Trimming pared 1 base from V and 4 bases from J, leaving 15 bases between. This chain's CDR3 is CASSLGGYGSADTQYF. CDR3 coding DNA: TGTGCCAGCAGCTTAGGAGGATACGGGAGCGCAGATACGCAGTATTTT.

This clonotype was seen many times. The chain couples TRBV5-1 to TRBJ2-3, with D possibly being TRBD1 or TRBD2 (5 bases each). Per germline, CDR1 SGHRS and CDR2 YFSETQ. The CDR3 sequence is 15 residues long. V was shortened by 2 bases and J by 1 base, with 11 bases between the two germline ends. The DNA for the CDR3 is TGCGCCAGCAGCTTTGGGGGTTTAGGCACAGATACGCAGTATTTT. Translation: CASSFGGLGTDTQYF.

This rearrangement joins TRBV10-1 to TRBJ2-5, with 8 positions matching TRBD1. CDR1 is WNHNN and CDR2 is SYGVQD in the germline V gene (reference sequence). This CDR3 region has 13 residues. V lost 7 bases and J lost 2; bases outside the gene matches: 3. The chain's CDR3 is CASNRQGQETQYF. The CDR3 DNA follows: TGCGCCAGCAATCGACAGGGGCAAGAGACCCAGTACTTC.

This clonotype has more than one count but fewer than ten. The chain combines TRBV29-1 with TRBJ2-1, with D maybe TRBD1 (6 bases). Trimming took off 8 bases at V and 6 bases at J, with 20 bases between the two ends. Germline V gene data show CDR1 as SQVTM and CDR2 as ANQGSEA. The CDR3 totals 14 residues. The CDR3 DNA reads TGCAGCACGGCCGGGACAACCGATTCCAATGAGCAGTTCTTC. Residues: CSTAGTTDSNEQFF.